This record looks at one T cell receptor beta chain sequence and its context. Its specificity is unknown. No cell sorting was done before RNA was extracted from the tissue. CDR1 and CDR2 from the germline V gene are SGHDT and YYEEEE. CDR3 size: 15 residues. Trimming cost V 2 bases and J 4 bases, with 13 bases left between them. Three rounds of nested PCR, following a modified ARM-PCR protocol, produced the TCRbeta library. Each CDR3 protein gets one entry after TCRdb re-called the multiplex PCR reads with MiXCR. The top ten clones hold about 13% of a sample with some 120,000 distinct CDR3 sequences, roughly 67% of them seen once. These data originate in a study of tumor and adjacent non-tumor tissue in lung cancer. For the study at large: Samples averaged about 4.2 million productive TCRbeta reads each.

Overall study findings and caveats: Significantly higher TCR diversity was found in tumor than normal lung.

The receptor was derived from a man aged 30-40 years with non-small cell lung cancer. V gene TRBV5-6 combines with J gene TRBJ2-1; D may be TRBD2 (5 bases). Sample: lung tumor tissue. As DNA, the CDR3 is TGTGCCAGCAGCTTCTTCGGAGGCGCTTACAATGAGCAGTTCTTC. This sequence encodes CASSFFGGAYNEQFF.